One and the same sample provided the 29 T cell receptor beta chains below, sequenced in a study of T cell responses to AZD1222 COVID-19 vaccine. Generated by immunoSEQ multiplex PCR, the TCRdb table keeps only in-frame clones and is missing some. The sample contains some 100,000 clones, more than 75% of which appear only once. Specimen: peripheral blood, collected on day 0 of AZD1222 vaccination. These receptor sequences come from an adult in good health.

This CDR3 reads CASSPPLFRGDFWNSPLHF. The CDR3 DNA reads as TGTGCCAGCAGCCCCCCCCTGTTCAGGGGGGACTTTTGGAATTCACCCCTCCACTTT. V and J are TRBV3-1 (or the pseudogene TRBV3-2) and TRBJ1-6; 7 bases fit TRBD1. Germline-derived CDR1 and CDR2 are LGHDT and YNNKEL (reference sequence). CDR3 length: 19 amino acids. The J segment lost 7 bases and the V segment lost 4 bases, leaving 19 bases of the junction unmatched.

CDR3 protein: CASSVGVGVSSGNTIYF. The CDR3 nucleotides read TGTGCCAGCAGCGTAGGTGTCGGGGTTAGCTCTGGAAACACCATATATTTT. The rearrangement links TRBV9 to TRBJ1-3, with unresolved D. This CDR3 has 17 amino acids. The V end was cut by 0 bases, the J end by 0 bases, with 13 bases between. Per the germline V gene, CDR1 is SGDLS and CDR2 is YYNGEE. Full variable domain (missing parts from reference TRBV9 and TRBJ1-3): DSGVTQTPKHLITATGQRVTLRCSPRSGDLSVYWYQQSLDQGLQFLIQYYNGEERAKGNILERFSAQQFPDLHSELNLSSLELGDSALYFCASSVGVGVSSGNTIYFGEGSWLTVV.

The chain joins TRBV7-8 to TRBJ1-6, with 7 bases aligning to TRBD1. Trimming at V came to 5 bases and at J to 6 bases, leaving 7 bases not matched to a gene. CDR3 length: 15 amino acids. Germline assignment: CDR1 SGHVS and CDR2 FQNEAQ. DNA of the CDR3: TGTGCCAGCAGCCCGCGGACAGGCGGTAATTCACCCCTCCACTTT. Residues: CASSPRTGGNSPLHF.

The V gene is TRBV28, the J gene TRBJ1-2; no clear D. V dropped 1 base and J dropped 8 bases, with 23 bases sitting between them. The CDR3 spans 17 residues. Germline CDR1 MDHEN, CDR2 SYDVKM. The CDR3 nucleotides are TGTGCCAGCAGTTTATTGACACAAGGGTCCACAAAACGGGGCTACACCTTC. Amino acids: CASSLLTQGSTKRGYTF.

The chain is built from TRBV7-2 and TRBJ2-7, with TRBD1 matching over 7 bases. Germline V lookup: CDR1 SGHTA, CDR2 FQGNSA. With V trimmed by 3 bases and J by 2 bases, 4 bases remained unmatched. The CDR3 has 14 amino acids. The CDR3 nucleotides read TGTGCCAGCAGCTTCACGACAGGGACCTACGAGCAGTACTTC. It codes for CASSFTTGTYEQYF.

The chain employs TRBV5-6 and TRBJ1-1, with TRBD1 matching 8 bases. Per germline, CDR1 SGHDT and CDR2 YYEEEE. This CDR3 has 15 residues. With V trimmed by 6 bases and J by 5 bases, 12 bases remained unmatched. For the CDR3, the DNA is TGTGCCAGCACCCCGACAGGGGCAGGGGAAACTGAAGCTTTCTTT. It encodes CASTPTGAGETEAFF.

Concerning this clone: Other DNA sequences in the sample encode the same CDR3. V is TRBV7-9 and J is TRBJ2-7; 9 bases align to TRBD1. This CDR3 is 16 amino acids long. The V segment lost 0 bases and the J segment 1 base; nucleotides outside the gene matches: 4. In germline, CDR1 is SEHNR, CDR2 FQNEAQ (reference sequence). The CDR3 sequence is CASSLARGTGSYEQYF. The CDR3 coding sequence is TGTGCCAGCAGCTTAGCGCGCGGGACAGGGTCCTACGAGCAGTACTTC.

The chain carries TRBV30 and TRBJ1-4; D is possibly TRBD1 (5 bases). Germline CDR1 is GTSNPN and CDR2 is SVGIG (reference sequence). The CDR3 consists of 13 residues. V dropped 6 bases and J dropped 8 bases, with 16 bases sitting between them. CDR3 sequence: CACPARASEKLFF. CDR3 in DNA: TGTGCCTGCCCGGCCAGGGCGTCGGAAAAACTGTTTTTT.

Written as DNA, the CDR3 is TGTGCCAGCAGCCAAGGTACGAGGGGTGAGACCCAGTACTTC. Translated: CASSQGTRGETQYF. This sequence joins TRBV4-2 and TRBJ2-5, with D perhaps TRBD1 or TRBD2 (5 bases each). The germline CDR1 and CDR2 sequences are LGHNA and YNFKEQ. This CDR3 has 14 amino acids. V shed 1 base and J shed 5 bases, with 11 bases lying between them.

The chain uses TRBV2 and TRBJ1-6; D is possibly TRBD1 (6 bases). The germline gives CDR1 SNHLY, CDR2 FYNNEI. The length of the CDR3 is 14 residues. Between the trimmed V and J ends, which lost 4 bases and 6 bases, there was a span of 10 bases. CDR3 loop: CASSVTGGNSPLHF. DNA of the CDR3: TGTGCCAGCAGTGTGACAGGTGGTAATTCACCCCTCCACTTT.

This rearrangement joins TRBV5-1 to TRBJ1-5; the D gene is possibly TRBD1 (5 bases). CDR1 is SGHRS and CDR2 is YFSETQ in the germline V gene. Trimming pared 1 base from V and 4 bases from J, leaving 12 bases between. The CDR3 covers 15 residues. CDR3: CASSLSGLGNQPQHF. CDR3 sequence (DNA): TGCGCCAGCAGCTTGTCAGGGTTGGGTAATCAGCCCCAGCATTTT.

V and J are TRBV19 and TRBJ1-2, with D unresolved. CDR1 LNHDA and CDR2 SQIVND come from the germline V gene (reference sequence). The CDR3 totals 14 residues. The V gene lost 3 bases and the J gene lost 5 bases, with 13 bases spanning the gap. CDR3 region: CASSISGPVYGYTF. CDR3 DNA: TGTGCCAGTAGTATCAGCGGGCCCGTATATGGCTACACCTTC. The full variable domain, completed using reference TRBV19 and TRBJ1-2, is DGGITQSPKYLFRKEGQNVTLSCEQNLNHDAMYWYRQDPGQGLRLIYYSQIVNDFQKGDIAEGYSVSREKKESFPLTVTSAQKNPTAFYLCASSISGPVYGYTFGSGTRLTVV.

The chain recombines TRBV6-1 with TRBJ2-5; 7 bases match TRBD2. Losses at the gene ends were 2 bases for V and 5 bases for J; bases not matched to a gene: 5. The CDR3 sequence is 14 residues long. The germline V gene encodes CDR1 MNHNS and CDR2 SASEGT. CDR3 coding DNA: TGTGCCAGCAGTGAACTGGGGGGGTTTGAGACCCAGTACTTC. Translating it yields CASSELGGFETQYF.

The chain combines TRBV29-1 with TRBJ1-6, with D unresolved. This CDR3 has 13 amino acids. V was clipped by 4 bases and J by 10 bases, with 14 bases between them. Germline CDR1 reads SQVTM; CDR2 reads ANQGSEA. CDR3 in amino acids: CSVVYGSGSPLHF. The CDR3 DNA reads TGCAGCGTTGTTTACGGGTCGGGATCACCCCTCCACTTT.

For the CDR3, the DNA is TGTGCCAGCAGCCGGACAGGGGAGCCTAACTATGGCTACACCTTC. This encodes CASSRTGEPNYGYTF. This chain links TRBV28 with TRBJ1-2; 9 bases agree with TRBD1. Germline V gives CDR1 MDHEN, CDR2 SYDVKM. The CDR3 has 15 amino acids. V was clipped by 6 bases and J by 0 bases; unmatched bases: 5.

This chain uses TRBV6-6 with TRBJ1-5; possible D gene TRBD1, 5 bases. CDR3 size: 15 residues. Looked up from germline, CDR1 is MNHNY and CDR2 is SVGAGI (reference sequence). Trimming removed 7 bases from V and 2 bases from J, with 15 bases in between. CDR3 protein: CASIPDRSGNQPQHF. The CDR3 nucleotides are TGTGCCAGCATTCCAGACAGATCCGGCAATCAGCCCCAGCATTTT.

The chain employs TRBV29-1 and TRBJ2-7; 12 nucleotides align to TRBD2. The CDR3 has 16 residues. The V segment lost 1 base and the J segment 4 bases; nucleotides outside the gene matches: 8. In germline, CDR1 is SQVTM, CDR2 ANQGSEA. CDR3 protein: CSVEAPTSGGVYEQYF. Here the CDR3 DNA reads TGCAGCGTTGAAGCTCCGACTAGCGGGGGTGTGTACGAGCAGTACTTC.

The chain couples TRBV28 to TRBJ1-1; tentative D call: TRBD1 (5 bases). The CDR3 has 14 residues. Trimming took 8 bases from V and 1 from J, leaving 14 bases between them. Germline CDR1 is MDHEN and CDR2 is SYDVKM. The CDR3 nucleotides are TGTGCCAGCGGCGTCGGGACGAGGAACACTGAAGCTTTCTTT. Residues: CASGVGTRNTEAFF.

The chain recombines TRBV5-1 with TRBJ1-4, with D possibly being TRBD1 (6 bases). There are 13 residues in the CDR3. V gave up 0 bases and J gave up 10 bases, with 10 bases separating them. Germline CDR1 reads SGHRS; CDR2 reads YFSETQ. CDR3 DNA: TGCGCCAGCAGCTTGGGACAGGAGGGAAAACTGTTTTTT. It is translated as CASSLGQEGKLFF.

The chain links TRBV19 to TRBJ1-2; 10 bases align to TRBD1. The CDR3 consists of 15 residues. J gave up 5 bases and V 6 bases, and 9 bases lay outside the gene matches. CDR1 LNHDA and CDR2 SQIVND come from the germline V gene (reference sequence). The CDR3 DNA reads as TGTGCCAGTAGGGCCTCGACAGGGGGCAGGTATGGCTACACCTTC. Its translation is CASRASTGGRYGYTF. Drawing the rest from reference TRBV19 and TRBJ1-2, the complete variable domain is DGGITQSPKYLFRKEGQNVTLSCEQNLNHDAMYWYRQDPGQGLRLIYYSQIVNDFQKGDIAEGYSVSREKKESFPLTVTSAQKNPTAFYLCASRASTGGRYGYTFGSGTRLTVV.

The chain employs TRBV21-1 and TRBJ1-5. TRBV21-1 is deemed a pseudogene. The CDR3 runs 12 residues. The CDR3 protein is CASSKGGQPQHF. CDR3 nucleotides: TGTGCCAGCAGCAAAGGTGGGCAGCCCCAGCATTTT.

CDR3 amino acids: CASSLSIGRANYGYTF. CDR3 DNA sequence: TGTGCCAGCAGCTTAAGTATCGGCAGGGCGAACTATGGCTACACCTTC. This rearrangement joins TRBV11-2 to TRBJ1-2, with D possibly being TRBD1 (5 bases). V lost 2 bases and J lost 2, with 15 bases in between. The length of the CDR3 is 16 residues. Germline V gives CDR1 SGHAT, CDR2 FQNNGV. The full variable domain, in which reference TRBV11-2 and TRBJ1-2 provide the parts outside the CDR3, is EAGVAQSPRYKIIEKRQSVAFWCNPISGHATLYWYQQILGQGPKLLIQFQNNGVVDDSQLPKDRFSAERLKGVDSTLKIQPAKLEDSAVYLCASSLSIGRANYGYTFGSGTRLTVV.

J is TRBJ1-1 and V is TRBV11-2, with D unresolved. Looked up from germline, CDR1 is SGHAT and CDR2 is FQNNGV. The length of the CDR3 is 14 residues. V was clipped by 1 base and J by 0 bases, with 6 bases between them. CDR3 protein: CASSLVSMNTEAFF. CDR3 nucleotide sequence: TGTGCCAGCAGCTTAGTTAGTATGAACACTGAAGCTTTCTTT.

This clone was counted between two and nine times. This chain connects TRBV5-6 to TRBJ1-4, with 10 bases fitting TRBD1. This CDR3 region has 17 residues. CDR1 is SGHDT, CDR2 YYEEEE, per germline. V was clipped by 0 bases and J by 6 bases; unmatched bases: 8. The CDR3 DNA reads TGTGCCAGCAGCTTGGTGGTCGGGACAGGGGCGGATGAAAAACTGTTTTTT. It codes for CASSLVVGTGADEKLFF.

This chain connects TRBV5-6 to TRBJ1-3, with D unresolved. Germline loops: CDR1 SGHDT, CDR2 YYEEEE. The V gene lost 7 bases and the J gene lost 3 bases, with 14 bases spanning the gap. This CDR3 region has 14 residues. In nucleotides, the CDR3 is TGTGCCAGCTCAAGGCTGCGTGGTGGAAACACCATATATTTT. It translates to CASSRLRGGNTIYF. The entire variable domain, with the rest obtained from reference TRBV5-6 and TRBJ1-3, is as follows: DAGVTQSPTHLIKTRGQQVTLRCSPKSGHDTVSWYQQALGQGPQFIFQYYEEEERQRGNFPDRFSGHQFPNYSSELNVNALLLGDSALYLCASSRLRGGNTIYFGEGSWLTVV.

The chain carries TRBV19 and TRBJ1-5; 11 bases agree with TRBD1. This CDR3 has 15 amino acids. After removal of 5 bases from V and 6 bases from J, the junction contained 6 bases not matched to a gene. CDR1 is LNHDA, CDR2 SQIVND, per germline (reference sequence). The CDR3 reads CASSRTGGGGQPQHF. CDR3 in DNA: TGTGCCAGTAGTCGGACAGGGGGCGGGGGTCAGCCCCAGCATTTT. Drawing the rest from reference TRBV19 and TRBJ1-5, the complete variable domain is DGGITQSPKYLFRKEGQNVTLSCEQNLNHDAMYWYRQDPGQGLRLIYYSQIVNDFQKGDIAEGYSVSREKKESFPLTVTSAQKNPTAFYLCASSRTGGGGQPQHFGDGTRLSIL.

The chain is built from TRBV19 and TRBJ1-5; 7 nucleotides agree with TRBD1. This CDR3 spans 16 amino acids. The V gene's germline CDR1 is LNHDA and CDR2 SQIVND (reference sequence). V lost 7 bases to trimming and J lost 3 bases; unmatched junction nucleotides: 12. The CDR3 DNA follows: TGTGCCAGTACCCCGTTAGGGGGCAGCAACAATCAGCCCCAGCATTTT. This sequence encodes CASTPLGGSNNQPQHF.

This chain uses TRBV2 with TRBJ2-5; D is ambiguous. The V gene lost 7 bases and the J gene lost 8 bases, with 11 bases spanning the gap. There are 11 residues in the CDR3. Germline V CDR1 and CDR2: SNHLY, FYNNEI. The CDR3 coding sequence is TGTGCCAGCACCCAAGTGAATACCCAGTACTTC. Protein: CASTQVNTQYF.

The gene calls are TRBV6-2 or TRBV6-3 and TRBJ2-2; weak D call: TRBD1 (6 bases). The CDR3 runs 14 residues. Trimming stripped 5 bases from V and 5 bases from J, with 12 bases between. CDR1 and CDR2 from the germline V gene are MNHEY and SVGEGT. The CDR3 here is CASSLGAWTGELFF. The CDR3, as DNA: TGTGCCAGCAGTCTGGGGGCATGGACCGGGGAGCTGTTTTTT.